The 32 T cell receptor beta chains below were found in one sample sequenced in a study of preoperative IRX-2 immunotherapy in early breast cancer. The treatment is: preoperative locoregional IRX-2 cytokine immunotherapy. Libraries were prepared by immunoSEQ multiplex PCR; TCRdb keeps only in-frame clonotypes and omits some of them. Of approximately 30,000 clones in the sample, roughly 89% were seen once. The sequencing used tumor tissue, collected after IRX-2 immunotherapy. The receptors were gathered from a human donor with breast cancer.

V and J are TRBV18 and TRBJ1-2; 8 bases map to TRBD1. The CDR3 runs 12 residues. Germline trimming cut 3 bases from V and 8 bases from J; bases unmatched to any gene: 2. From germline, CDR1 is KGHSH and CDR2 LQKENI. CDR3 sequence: CASSPDREGYTF. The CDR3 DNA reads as TGTGCCAGCTCACCGGACAGGGAGGGCTACACCTTC. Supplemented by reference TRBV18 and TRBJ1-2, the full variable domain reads NAGVMQNPRHLVRRRGQEARLRCSPMKGHSHVYWYRQLPEEGLKFMVYLQKENIIDESGMPKERFSAEFPKEGPSILRIQQVVRGDSAAYFCASSPDREGYTFGSGTRLTVV.

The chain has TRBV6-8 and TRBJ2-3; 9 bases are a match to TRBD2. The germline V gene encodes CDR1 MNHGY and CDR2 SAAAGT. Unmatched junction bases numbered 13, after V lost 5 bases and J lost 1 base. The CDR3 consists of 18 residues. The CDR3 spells CASSGGLAGLVGTDTQYF. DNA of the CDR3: TGTGCCAGCAGTGGGGGGCTAGCGGGATTAGTTGGCACAGATACGCAGTATTTT.

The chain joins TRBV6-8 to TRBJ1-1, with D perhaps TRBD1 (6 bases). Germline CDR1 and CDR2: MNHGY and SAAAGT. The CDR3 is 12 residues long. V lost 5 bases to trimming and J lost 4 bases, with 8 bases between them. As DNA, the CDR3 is TGTGCCAGCAGTCAACAGGGCACTGAAGCTTTCTTT. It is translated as CASSQQGTEAFF.

The CDR3 DNA reads TGTGCCAGCAGCACTGGTGGACGGATGAGCACAGATACGCAGTATTTT. The encoded protein is CASSTGGRMSTDTQYF. This chain joins TRBV7-7 and TRBJ2-3; D uncertain. Trimming removed 5 bases from V and 0 bases from J, with 15 bases in between. Germline V gives CDR1 SSHAT, CDR2 FNYEAQ (reference sequence). The CDR3 loop spans 16 amino acids.

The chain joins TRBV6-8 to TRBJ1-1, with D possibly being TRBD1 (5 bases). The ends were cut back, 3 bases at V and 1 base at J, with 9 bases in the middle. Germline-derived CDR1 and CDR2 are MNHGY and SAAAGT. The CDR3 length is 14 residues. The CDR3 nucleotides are TGTGCCAGCAGTTATCGGGGGTGGAACACTGAAGCTTTCTTT. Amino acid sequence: CASSYRGWNTEAFF.

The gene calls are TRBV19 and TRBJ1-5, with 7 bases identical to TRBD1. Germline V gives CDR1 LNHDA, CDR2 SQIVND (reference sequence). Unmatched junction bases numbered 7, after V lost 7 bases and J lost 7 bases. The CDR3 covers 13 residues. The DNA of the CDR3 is TGTGCCAGTATGCCAGGGGGATTGCAGCCCCAGCATTTT. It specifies CASMPGGLQPQHF.

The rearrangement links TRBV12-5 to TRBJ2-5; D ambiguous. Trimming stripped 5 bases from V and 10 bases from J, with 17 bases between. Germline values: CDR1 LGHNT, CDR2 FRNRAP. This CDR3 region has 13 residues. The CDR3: CASGLRVDGVQYF. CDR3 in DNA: TGTGCTAGTGGTCTCCGGGTCGACGGCGTCCAGTACTTC.

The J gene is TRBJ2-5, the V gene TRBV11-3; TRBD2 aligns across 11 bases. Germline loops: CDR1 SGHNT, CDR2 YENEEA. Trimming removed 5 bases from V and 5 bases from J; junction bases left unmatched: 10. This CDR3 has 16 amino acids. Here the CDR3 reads CASSPSPRLAGETQYF. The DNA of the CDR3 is TGTGCCAGCAGCCCTTCCCCAAGACTAGCGGGGGAGACCCAGTACTTC.

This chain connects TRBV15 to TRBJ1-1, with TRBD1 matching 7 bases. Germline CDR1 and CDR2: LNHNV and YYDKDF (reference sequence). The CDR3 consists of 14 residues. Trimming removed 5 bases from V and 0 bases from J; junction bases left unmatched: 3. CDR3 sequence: CATSGGQMNTEAFF. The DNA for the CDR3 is TGTGCCACCAGCGGGGGACAGATGAACACTGAAGCTTTCTTT. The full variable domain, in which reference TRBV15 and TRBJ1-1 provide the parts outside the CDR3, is DAMVIQNPRYQVTQFGKPVTLSCSQTLNHNVMYWYQQKSSQAPKLLFHYYDKDFNNEADTPDNFQSRRPNTSFCFLDIRSPGLGDTAMYLCATSGGQMNTEAFFGQGTRLTVV.

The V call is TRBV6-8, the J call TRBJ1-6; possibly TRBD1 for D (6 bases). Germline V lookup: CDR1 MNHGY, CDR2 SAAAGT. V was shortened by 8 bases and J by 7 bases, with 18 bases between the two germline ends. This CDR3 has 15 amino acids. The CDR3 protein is CASGIQGSGNSPLHF. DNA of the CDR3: TGTGCCAGCGGAATACAGGGTTCGGGCAATTCACCCCTCCACTTT.

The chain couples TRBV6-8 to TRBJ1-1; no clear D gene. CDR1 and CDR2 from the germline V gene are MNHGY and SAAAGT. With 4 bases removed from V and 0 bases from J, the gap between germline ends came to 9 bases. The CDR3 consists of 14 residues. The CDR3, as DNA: TGTGCCAGCAGTTCTTCAATAATGAACACTGAAGCTTTCTTT. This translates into CASSSSIMNTEAFF.

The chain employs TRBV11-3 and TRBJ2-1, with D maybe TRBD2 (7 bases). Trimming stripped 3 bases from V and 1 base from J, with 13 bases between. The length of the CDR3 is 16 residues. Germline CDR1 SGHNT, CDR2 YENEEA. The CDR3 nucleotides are TGTGCCAGCAGCTTGAGGGAGGGGGGGTCCTACAATGAGCAGTTCTTC. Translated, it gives CASSLREGGSYNEQFF.

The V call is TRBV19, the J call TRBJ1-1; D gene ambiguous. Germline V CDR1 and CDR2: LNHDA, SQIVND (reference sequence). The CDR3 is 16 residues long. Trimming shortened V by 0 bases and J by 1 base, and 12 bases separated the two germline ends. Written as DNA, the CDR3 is TGTGCCAGTAGTATAGAGGTATTCCAGGAGAACACTGAAGCTTTCTTT. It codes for CASSIEVFQENTEAFF.

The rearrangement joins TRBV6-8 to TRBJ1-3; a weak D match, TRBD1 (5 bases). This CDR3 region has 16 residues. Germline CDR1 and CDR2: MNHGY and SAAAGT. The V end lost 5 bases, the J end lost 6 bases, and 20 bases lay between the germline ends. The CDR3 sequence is CASSALGTAMENTIYF. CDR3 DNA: TGTGCCAGCAGTGCCTTAGGGACGGCGATGGAAAACACCATATATTTT.

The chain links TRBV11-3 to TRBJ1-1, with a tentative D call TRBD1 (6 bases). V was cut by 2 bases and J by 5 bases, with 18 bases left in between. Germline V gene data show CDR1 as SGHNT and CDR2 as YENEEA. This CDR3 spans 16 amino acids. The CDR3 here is CASSLMPRGRGTEAFF. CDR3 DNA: TGTGCCAGCAGCTTAATGCCCAGGGGTAGAGGGACTGAAGCTTTCTTT.

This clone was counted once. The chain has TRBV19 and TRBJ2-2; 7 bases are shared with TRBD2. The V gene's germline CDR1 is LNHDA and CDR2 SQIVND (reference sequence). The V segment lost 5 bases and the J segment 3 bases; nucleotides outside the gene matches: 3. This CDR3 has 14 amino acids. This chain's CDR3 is CASSLGRDTGELFF. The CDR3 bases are TGTGCCAGTAGTTTGGGGAGGGACACCGGGGAGCTGTTTTTT.

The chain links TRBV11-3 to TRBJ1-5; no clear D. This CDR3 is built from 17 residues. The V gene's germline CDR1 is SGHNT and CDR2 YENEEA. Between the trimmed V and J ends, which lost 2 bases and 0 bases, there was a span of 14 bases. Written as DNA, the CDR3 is TGTGCCAGCAGCTTAAGGTGGTCGGCAGATAGCAATCAGCCCCAGCATTTT. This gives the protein CASSLRWSADSNQPQHF.

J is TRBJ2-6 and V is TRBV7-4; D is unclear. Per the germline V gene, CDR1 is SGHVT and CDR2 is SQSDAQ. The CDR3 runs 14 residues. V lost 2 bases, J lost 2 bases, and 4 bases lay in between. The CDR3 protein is CASSLITGANVLTF. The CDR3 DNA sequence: TGTGCCAGCAGCTTAATCACTGGGGCCAACGTCCTGACTTTC.

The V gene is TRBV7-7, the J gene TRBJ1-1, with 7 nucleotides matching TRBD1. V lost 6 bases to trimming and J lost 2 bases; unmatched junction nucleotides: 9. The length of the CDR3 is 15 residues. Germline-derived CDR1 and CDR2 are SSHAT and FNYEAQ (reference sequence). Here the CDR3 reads CASRNRDSHNTEAFF. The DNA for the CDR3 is TGTGCCAGCAGAAACCGGGACAGCCATAACACTGAAGCTTTCTTT. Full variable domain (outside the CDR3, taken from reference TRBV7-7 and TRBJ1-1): GAGVSQSPRYKVTKRGQDVTLRCDPISSHATLYWYQQALGQGPEFLTYFNYEAQPDKSGLPSDRFSAERPEGSISTLTIQRTEQRDSAMYRCASRNRDSHNTEAFFGQGTRLTVV.

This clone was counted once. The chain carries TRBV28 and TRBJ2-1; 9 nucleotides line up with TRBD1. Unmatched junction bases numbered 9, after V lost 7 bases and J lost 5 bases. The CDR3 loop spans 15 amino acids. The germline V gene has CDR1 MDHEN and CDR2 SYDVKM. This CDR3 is CASTSTGTGNNEQFF. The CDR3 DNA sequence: TGTGCCAGCACCTCAACCGGGACAGGGAACAATGAGCAGTTCTTC.

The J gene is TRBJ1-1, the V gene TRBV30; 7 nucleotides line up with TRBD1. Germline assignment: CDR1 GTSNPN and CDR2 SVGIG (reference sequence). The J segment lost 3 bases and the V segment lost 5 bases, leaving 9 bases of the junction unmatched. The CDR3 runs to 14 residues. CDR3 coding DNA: TGTGCCTGGGATGCGGGACAGACTTACACTGAAGCTTTCTTT. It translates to CAWDAGQTYTEAFF.

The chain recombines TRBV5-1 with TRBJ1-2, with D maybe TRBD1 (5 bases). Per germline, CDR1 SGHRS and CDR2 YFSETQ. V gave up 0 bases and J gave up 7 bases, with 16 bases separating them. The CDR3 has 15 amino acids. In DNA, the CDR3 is TGCGCCAGCAGCTTGGTACGGGACGACACTAGTGGCTACACCTTC. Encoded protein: CASSLVRDDTSGYTF.

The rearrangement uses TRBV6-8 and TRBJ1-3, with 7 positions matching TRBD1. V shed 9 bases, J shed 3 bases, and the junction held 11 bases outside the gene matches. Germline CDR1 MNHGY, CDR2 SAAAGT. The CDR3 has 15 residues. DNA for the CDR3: TGTGCCAGATTTTTTGGGACAGCGATTGGAAACACCATATATTTT. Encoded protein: CARFFGTAIGNTIYF.

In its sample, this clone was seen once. The CDR3 reads CASSINGASGNTIYF. The CDR3 DNA reads TGTGCCAGTAGTATCAATGGTGCCTCTGGAAACACCATATATTTT. The chain uses TRBV19 and TRBJ1-3; D is undetermined. Germline loops: CDR1 LNHDA, CDR2 SQIVND (reference sequence). V was shortened by 3 bases and J by 0 bases, with 9 bases between the two germline ends. This CDR3 is 15 amino acids long.

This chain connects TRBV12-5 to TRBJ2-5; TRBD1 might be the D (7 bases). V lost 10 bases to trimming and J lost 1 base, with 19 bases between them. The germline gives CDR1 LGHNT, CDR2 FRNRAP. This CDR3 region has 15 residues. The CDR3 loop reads CANVRVRGAQETQYF. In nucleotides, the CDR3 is TGTGCTAACGTTCGGGTCAGGGGGGCCCAAGAGACCCAGTACTTC.

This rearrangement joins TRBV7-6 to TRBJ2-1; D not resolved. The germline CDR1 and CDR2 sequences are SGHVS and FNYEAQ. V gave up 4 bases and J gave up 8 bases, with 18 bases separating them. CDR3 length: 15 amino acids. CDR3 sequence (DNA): TGTGCCAGCAGCTCTGCTGCTAGGGTTTTTGATGAGCAGTTCTTC. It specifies CASSSAARVFDEQFF.

The CDR3 nucleotides read TGTGCCAGTAGTGCAGGGGGACTCTATGGCTACACCTTC. It translates to CASSAGGLYGYTF. The chain combines TRBV19 with TRBJ1-2; 7 bases are shared with TRBD1. The junction had 4 bases not matched to a gene; V was cut back by 5 bases and J by 4 bases. CDR1 LNHDA and CDR2 SQIVND come from the germline V gene (reference sequence). This CDR3 spans 13 amino acids. Together with reference TRBV19 and TRBJ1-2, the CDR3 gives the full variable domain: DGGITQSPKYLFRKEGQNVTLSCEQNLNHDAMYWYRQDPGQGLRLIYYSQIVNDFQKGDIAEGYSVSREKKESFPLTVTSAQKNPTAFYLCASSAGGLYGYTFGSGTRLTVV.

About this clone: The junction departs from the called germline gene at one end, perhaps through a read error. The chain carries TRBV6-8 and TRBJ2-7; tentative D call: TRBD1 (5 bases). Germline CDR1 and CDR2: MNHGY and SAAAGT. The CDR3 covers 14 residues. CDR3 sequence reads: CAISLEQDWGEQYF. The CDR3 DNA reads TGTGCCATCAGTTTGGAACAGGATTGGGGCGAGCAGTACTTC.

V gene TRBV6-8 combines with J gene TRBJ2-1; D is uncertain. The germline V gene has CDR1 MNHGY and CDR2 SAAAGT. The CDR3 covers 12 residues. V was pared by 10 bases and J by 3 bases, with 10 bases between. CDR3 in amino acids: CATHWDYNEQFF. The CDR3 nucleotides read TGTGCCACCCATTGGGACTACAATGAGCAGTTCTTC.

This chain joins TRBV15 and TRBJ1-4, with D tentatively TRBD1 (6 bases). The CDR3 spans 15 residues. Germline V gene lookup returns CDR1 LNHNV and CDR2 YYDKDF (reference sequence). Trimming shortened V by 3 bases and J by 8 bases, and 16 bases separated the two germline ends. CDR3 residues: CATSRPNREGEKLFF. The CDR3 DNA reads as TGTGCCACCAGCAGGCCCAACAGGGAGGGAGAAAAACTGTTTTTT.

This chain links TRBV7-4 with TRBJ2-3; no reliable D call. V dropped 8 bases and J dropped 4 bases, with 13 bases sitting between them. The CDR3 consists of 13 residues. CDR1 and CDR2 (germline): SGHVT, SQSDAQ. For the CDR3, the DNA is TGTGCCAGCCTTAACTGGGGATCAGATACGCAGTATTTT. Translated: CASLNWGSDTQYF.

The CDR3 region has the DNA TGTGCCAGCAGTGCACAGGGGGCGACTAATGAAAAACTGTTTTTT. It translates to CASSAQGATNEKLFF. This rearrangement joins TRBV6-8 to TRBJ1-4; 9 bases agree with TRBD1. V lost 5 bases and J lost 2; bases outside the gene matches: 3. Germline CDR1 reads MNHGY; CDR2 reads SAAAGT. This CDR3 has 15 residues.